A selection of T cell receptor beta chains follows, all from one sample in a study of CD8+ T cells in alopecia areata. Using immunoSEQ multiplex PCR, the repertoire was profiled, and TCRdb retains in-frame clones only, with some absent. The sample lists over 120,000 clones, approximately 49% occurring once. The source material was CD4+ T cells sorted from blood, sampled at week 0. The receptors derive from a human donor with alopecia areata. The CDR3 runs from the conserved cysteine through the conserved F or W. Fields, in order: D gene, clone size, V gene, J gene, CDR3 protein, CDR3 DNA. D genes are given only for firm matches. Expanded clones are given a class, and other clones once, few, many or no size at all.

d_call: -; clone_size: -; v_call: TRBV18; j_call: TRBJ1-1; cdr3_aa: CASRTSSTEAFF; cdr3_nt: TGTGCCAGTCGGACAAGCTCCACTGAAGCTTTCTTT
d_call: -; clone_size: -; v_call: TRBV5-1; j_call: TRBJ2-7; cdr3_aa: CASSLTSEQYF; cdr3_nt: TGCGCCAGCAGCCTCACCTCCGAGCAGTACTTC
d_call: -; clone_size: -; v_call: TRBV10-3; j_call: TRBJ2-6; cdr3_aa: CAIRGAGANVLTF; cdr3_nt: TGTGCCATTAGGGGTGCTGGGGCCAACGTCCTGACTTTC
d_call: -; clone_size: -; v_call: TRBV14; j_call: TRBJ1-2; cdr3_aa: CASSKGKVVSGYTF; cdr3_nt: TGTGCCAGCAGCAAAGGGAAGGTAGTGTCTGGCTACACCTTC
d_call: -; clone_size: -; v_call: TRBV6-6; j_call: TRBJ2-1; cdr3_aa: CASSYTSLPYNEQFF; cdr3_nt: TGTGCCAGCAGTTACACTAGCCTACCCTACAATGAGCAGTTCTTC
d_call: TRBD1; clone_size: -; v_call: TRBV29-1; j_call: TRBJ1-1; cdr3_aa: CSVEDRTGGYMVTEAFF; cdr3_nt: TGCAGCGTTGAAGATCGAACAGGGGGATATATGGTCACTGAAGCTTTCTTT
d_call: TRBD1; clone_size: once; v_call: TRBV19; j_call: TRBJ1-2; cdr3_aa: CASSQDRGFDYGYTF; cdr3_nt: TGTGCCAGTAGTCAGGACAGGGGCTTCGACTATGGCTACACCTTC
d_call: -; clone_size: -; v_call: TRBV5-5; j_call: TRBJ2-3; cdr3_aa: CASSRRGDTQYF; cdr3_nt: TGTGCCAGCAGCCGGCGTGGGGATACGCAGTATTTT
d_call: TRBD1; clone_size: -; v_call: TRBV29-1; j_call: TRBJ1-2; cdr3_aa: CSVLRDRVPVYGYTF; cdr3_nt: TGCAGCGTTCTCCGGGACAGGGTACCTGTGTATGGCTACACCTTC
d_call: -; clone_size: -; v_call: TRBV10-3; j_call: TRBJ1-2; cdr3_aa: CAIRDSIYDYGYTF; cdr3_nt: TGTGCCATCAGGGACAGTATTTACGACTATGGCTACACCTTC
d_call: -; clone_size: few; v_call: TRBV30; j_call: TRBJ2-3; cdr3_aa: CAWSVLPLVTDTQYF; cdr3_nt: TGTGCCTGGAGTGTACTCCCCTTAGTGACAGATACGCAGTATTTT
d_call: -; clone_size: -; v_call: TRBV19; j_call: TRBJ2-7; cdr3_aa: CASSPYHGPSYEQYF; cdr3_nt: TGTGCCAGTAGCCCCTACCACGGTCCCTCCTACGAGCAGTACTTC
d_call: TRBD1; clone_size: once; v_call: TRBV30; j_call: TRBJ1-5; cdr3_aa: CAWSGDRGNQPQHF; cdr3_nt: TGTGCCTGGAGTGGTGACAGGGGGAATCAGCCCCAGCATTTT
d_call: -; clone_size: -; v_call: TRBV28; j_call: TRBJ2-5; cdr3_aa: CASSLTGQTQETQYF; cdr3_nt: TGTGCCAGCAGTTTAACCGGACAGACCCAAGAGACCCAGTACTTC
d_call: -; clone_size: -; v_call: TRBV4-2; j_call: TRBJ2-3; cdr3_aa: CASKRGEADTQYF; cdr3_nt: TGTGCCAGCAAAAGAGGGGAGGCAGATACGCAGTATTTT
d_call: -; clone_size: few; v_call: TRBV29-1; j_call: TRBJ2-5; cdr3_aa: CSVGIRGETQYF; cdr3_nt: TGCAGCGTTGGAATAAGGGGAGAGACCCAGTACTTC
d_call: TRBD1; clone_size: -; v_call: TRBV29-1; j_call: TRBJ1-1; cdr3_aa: CSVEFKGATTEAFF; cdr3_nt: TGCAGCGTTGAATTTAAGGGGGCTACCACTGAAGCTTTCTTT
d_call: -; clone_size: -; v_call: TRBV10-2; j_call: TRBJ2-5; cdr3_aa: CASSESGETQYF; cdr3_nt: TGCGCCAGCAGTGAGTCGGGTGAGACCCAGTACTTC
d_call: -; clone_size: -; v_call: TRBV29-1; j_call: TRBJ2-2; cdr3_aa: CSVVLLGAGTGELFF; cdr3_nt: TGCAGCGTTGTGCTTTTGGGGGCGGGTACCGGGGAGCTGTTTTTT
d_call: -; clone_size: few; v_call: TRBV29-1; j_call: TRBJ2-1; cdr3_aa: CSVVGGPNEQFF; cdr3_nt: TGCAGCGTTGTTGGAGGCCCCAATGAGCAGTTCTTC
d_call: -; clone_size: once; v_call: TRBV30; j_call: TRBJ2-5; cdr3_aa: CAWTASETQYF; cdr3_nt: TGTGCCTGGACTGCAAGCGAGACCCAGTACTTC
d_call: -; clone_size: few; v_call: TRBV6-5; j_call: TRBJ2-3; cdr3_aa: CASSLGTDTQYF; cdr3_nt: TGTGCCAGCAGTTTAGGCACAGATACGCAGTATTTT
d_call: -; clone_size: -; v_call: TRBV30; j_call: TRBJ1-1; cdr3_aa: CAWSRQMNTEAFF; cdr3_nt: TGTGCCTGGAGCCGACAGATGAACACTGAAGCTTTCTTT
d_call: -; clone_size: -; v_call: TRBV4-1; j_call: TRBJ1-2; cdr3_aa: CASSQAGQPYGYTF; cdr3_nt: TGCGCCAGCAGCCAAGCCGGACAGCCATATGGCTACACCTTC
d_call: -; clone_size: -; v_call: TRBV25-1; j_call: TRBJ1-1; cdr3_aa: CASSGRQANTEAFF; cdr3_nt: TGTGCCAGCAGTGGACGGCAGGCAAACACTGAAGCTTTCTTT
d_call: -; clone_size: -; v_call: TRBV29-1; j_call: TRBJ1-2; cdr3_aa: CSVDGVGNYGYTF; cdr3_nt: TGCAGCGTTGATGGGGTCGGTAACTATGGCTACACCTTC
d_call: -; clone_size: once; v_call: TRBV5-1; j_call: TRBJ1-1; cdr3_aa: CASSGQGNTEAFF; cdr3_nt: TGCGCCAGCAGTGGGCAGGGGAACACTGAAGCTTTCTTT
d_call: -; clone_size: -; v_call: TRBV29-1; j_call: TRBJ1-2; cdr3_aa: CSVEDRFEGKDGYTF; cdr3_nt: TGCAGCGTTGAAGATCGGTTTGAGGGGAAAGATGGCTACACCTTC
d_call: TRBD1; clone_size: few; v_call: TRBV29-1; j_call: TRBJ1-5; cdr3_aa: CSVGQGNQPQHF; cdr3_nt: TGCAGCGTTGGACAGGGGAATCAGCCCCAGCATTTT
d_call: TRBD2; clone_size: few; v_call: TRBV18; j_call: TRBJ2-2; cdr3_aa: CASSPGTSVANTGELFF; cdr3_nt: TGTGCCAGCTCACCCGGGACTAGCGTGGCGAACACCGGGGAGCTGTTTTTT
d_call: TRBD2; clone_size: few; v_call: TRBV30; j_call: TRBJ2-3; cdr3_aa: CAWRWGLARGGDTQYF; cdr3_nt: TGTGCCTGGAGATGGGGACTAGCGAGAGGTGGAGATACGCAGTATTTT
d_call: -; clone_size: -; v_call: TRBV28; j_call: TRBJ2-4; cdr3_aa: CASSDGQRLAKNIQYF; cdr3_nt: TGTGCCAGCAGTGATGGACAGAGACTAGCCAAAAACATTCAGTACTTC
d_call: -; clone_size: -; v_call: TRBV6-5; j_call: TRBJ2-4; cdr3_aa: CASSRRETGNIQYF; cdr3_nt: TGTGCCAGCAGTAGGCGGGAAACGGGAAACATTCAGTACTTC
d_call: -; clone_size: -; v_call: TRBV5-1; j_call: TRBJ2-5; cdr3_aa: CASSPDGGRFSPETQYF; cdr3_nt: TGCGCCAGCAGCCCGGATGGGGGGCGATTTTCCCCAGAGACCCAGTACTTC
d_call: -; clone_size: -; v_call: TRBV30; j_call: TRBJ2-3; cdr3_aa: CARSSGYTDTQYF; cdr3_nt: TGTGCCCGGAGTAGCGGCTACACAGATACGCAGTATTTT
d_call: -; clone_size: few; v_call: TRBV6-6; j_call: TRBJ1-5; cdr3_aa: CASRADSNQPQHF; cdr3_nt: TGTGCCAGCAGGGCGGATAGCAATCAGCCCCAGCATTTT
d_call: -; clone_size: -; v_call: TRBV30; j_call: TRBJ2-5; cdr3_aa: CAWSQDQETQYF; cdr3_nt: TGTGCCTGGAGCCAGGACCAAGAGACCCAGTACTTC
d_call: TRBD2; clone_size: -; v_call: TRBV30; j_call: TRBJ2-2; cdr3_aa: CAWSLVAGGLSTGELFF; cdr3_nt: TGTGCCTGGAGTTTGGTAGCGGGAGGGCTAAGTACCGGGGAGCTGTTTTTT
d_call: TRBD2; clone_size: -; v_call: TRBV9; j_call: TRBJ2-2; cdr3_aa: CASSVGAGGRTTGELFF; cdr3_nt: TGTGCCAGCAGCGTAGGCGCGGGAGGTCGTACCACCGGGGAGCTGTTTTTT
d_call: -; clone_size: -; v_call: TRBV30; j_call: TRBJ2-7; cdr3_aa: CAWSPVVRWTYEQYF; cdr3_nt: TGTGCCTGGAGTCCCGTCGTTCGGTGGACCTACGAGCAGTACTTC
d_call: TRBD1; clone_size: -; v_call: TRBV30; j_call: TRBJ1-3; cdr3_aa: CAWTLAGGVGNTIYF; cdr3_nt: TGTGCCTGGACTTTGGCAGGGGGAGTTGGAAACACCATATATTTT
d_call: TRBD1; clone_size: few; v_call: TRBV30; j_call: TRBJ2-2; cdr3_aa: CAWSLQGFGELFF; cdr3_nt: TGTGCCTGGAGTCTACAGGGGTTCGGGGAGCTGTTTTTT
d_call: -; clone_size: few; v_call: TRBV30; j_call: TRBJ2-2; cdr3_aa: CAWSVQQPIPNTGELFF; cdr3_nt: TGTGCCTGGAGTGTTCAGCAGCCTATACCGAACACCGGGGAGCTGTTTTTT
d_call: -; clone_size: -; v_call: TRBV29-1; j_call: TRBJ1-1; cdr3_aa: CSGQVRPKTEAFF; cdr3_nt: TGCAGCGGACAGGTTCGGCCGAAGACTGAAGCTTTCTTT